This T cell receptor beta chain was identified in a study of beta chain features in type 1 diabetes. Looking at the study overall: About 110,000,000 sorted cells were examined across all samples.

The table lists this clone with a few counts. Its matching antigen is unknown. Expressed TCRB transcripts were sequenced because the isolated RNA had all been reverse transcribed beforehand. Sequencing of naive, central memory and regulatory T cell samples gave an average of around 3.8 million reads. TCRdb's copy holds only in-frame clones and misses some; the assay was immunoSEQ multiplex PCR. The sample has roughly 300,000 clones, roughly an eighth seen once. The study's findings and limits: Type 1 diabetes patients had moderately but significantly shorter TCRB CDR3s in all four CD4+ subsets. A definitive answer on HLA type influencing TCRB rearrangement was not reached here.

The TCR comes from a man aged 25 to 45 with type 1 diabetes. Specimen: naive CD4+ T cells from blood.

The CDR3 is CASSYTLDGNIQYF. Written as DNA, the CDR3 is TGTGCCAGCAGCTACACCCTCGACGGGAACATTCAGTACTTC. The V gene is TRBV7-2, the J gene TRBJ2-4, with D hard to call. V was shortened by 4 bases and J by 7 bases, with 14 bases between the two germline ends. Germline lookup yields CDR1 SGHTA and CDR2 FQGNSA. This CDR3 spans 14 amino acids.